This note documents a single TCR beta chain sequence. Original processing notes: Reference gene primer amplification gave nucleated cell count estimates. Assay: immunoSEQ multiplex PCR; the TCRdb copy retains only in-frame clones and omits some. Clone size and V and J calls were adopted from that table, with D and trimming inferred from the DNA. Of roughly 380,000 clones listed, 85% are singletons. This sample is drawn from a study of blood T cell repertoires in COVID-19. Looking at the study overall: Collection of acute and convalescent COVID-19 samples took place in the United States, Italy and Spain. From T cells, B-cell-depleted T cells, or PBMCs came the material, which was cDNA or gDNA.

The CDR3 runs to 17 residues. V lost 0 bases to trimming and J lost 0 bases, with 13 bases between them. Germline V gene lookup returns CDR1 SGHDN and CDR2 FVKESK. Source material: peripheral blood. This TCR came from a woman aged 18-30 years with acute or convalescent COVID-19. The genes are TRBV14 and TRBJ2-3; a possible D gene is TRBD2 (6 bases). The CDR3: CASSQEWDSYSTDTQYF. The CDR3 DNA is TGTGCCAGCAGCCAAGAATGGGACTCTTATAGCACAGATACGCAGTATTTT.